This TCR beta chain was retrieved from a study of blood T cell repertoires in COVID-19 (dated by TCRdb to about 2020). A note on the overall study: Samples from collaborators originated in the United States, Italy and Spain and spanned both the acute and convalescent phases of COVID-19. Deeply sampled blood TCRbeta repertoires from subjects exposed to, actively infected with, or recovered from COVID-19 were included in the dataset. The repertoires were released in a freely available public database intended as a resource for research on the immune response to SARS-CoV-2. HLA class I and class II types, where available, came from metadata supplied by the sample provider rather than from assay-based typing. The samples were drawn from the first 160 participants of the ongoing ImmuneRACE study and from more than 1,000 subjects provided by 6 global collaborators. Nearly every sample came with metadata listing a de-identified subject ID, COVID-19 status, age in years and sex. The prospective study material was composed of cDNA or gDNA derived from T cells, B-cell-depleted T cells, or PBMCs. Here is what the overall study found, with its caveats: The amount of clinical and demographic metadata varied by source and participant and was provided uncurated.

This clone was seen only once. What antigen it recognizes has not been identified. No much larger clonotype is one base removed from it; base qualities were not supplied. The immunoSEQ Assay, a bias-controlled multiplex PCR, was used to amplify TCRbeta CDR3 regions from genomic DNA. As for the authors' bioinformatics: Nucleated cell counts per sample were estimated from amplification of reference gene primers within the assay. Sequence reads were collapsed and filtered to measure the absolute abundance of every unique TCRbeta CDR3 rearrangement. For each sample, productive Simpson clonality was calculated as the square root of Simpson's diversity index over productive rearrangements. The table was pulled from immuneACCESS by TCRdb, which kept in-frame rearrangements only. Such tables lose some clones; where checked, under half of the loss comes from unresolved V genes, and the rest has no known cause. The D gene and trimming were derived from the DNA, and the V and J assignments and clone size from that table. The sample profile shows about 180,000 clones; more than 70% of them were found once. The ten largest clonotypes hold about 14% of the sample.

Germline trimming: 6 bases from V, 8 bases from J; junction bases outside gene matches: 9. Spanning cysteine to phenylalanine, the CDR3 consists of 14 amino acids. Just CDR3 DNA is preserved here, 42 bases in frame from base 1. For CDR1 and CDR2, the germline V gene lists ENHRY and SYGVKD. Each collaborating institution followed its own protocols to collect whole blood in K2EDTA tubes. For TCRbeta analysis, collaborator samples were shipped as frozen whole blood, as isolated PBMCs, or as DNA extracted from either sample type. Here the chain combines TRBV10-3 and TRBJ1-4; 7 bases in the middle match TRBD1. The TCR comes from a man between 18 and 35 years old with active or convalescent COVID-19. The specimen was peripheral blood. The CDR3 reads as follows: CAISETGVGEKLFF. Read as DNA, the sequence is TGTGCCATCAGCGAAACAGGGGTAGGGGAAAAACTGTTTTTT.